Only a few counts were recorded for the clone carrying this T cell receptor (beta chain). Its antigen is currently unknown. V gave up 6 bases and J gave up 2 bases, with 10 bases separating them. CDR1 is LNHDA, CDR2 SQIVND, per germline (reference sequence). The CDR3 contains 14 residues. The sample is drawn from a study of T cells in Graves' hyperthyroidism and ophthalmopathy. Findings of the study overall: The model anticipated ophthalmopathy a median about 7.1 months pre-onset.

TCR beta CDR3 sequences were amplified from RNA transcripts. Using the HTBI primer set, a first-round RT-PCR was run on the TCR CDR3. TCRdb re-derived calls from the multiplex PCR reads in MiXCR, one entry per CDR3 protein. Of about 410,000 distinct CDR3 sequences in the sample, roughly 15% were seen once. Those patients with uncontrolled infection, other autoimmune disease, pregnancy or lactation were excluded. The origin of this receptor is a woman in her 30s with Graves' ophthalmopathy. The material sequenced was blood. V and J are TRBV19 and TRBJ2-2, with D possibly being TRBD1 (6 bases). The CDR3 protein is CASRDGTNTGELFF. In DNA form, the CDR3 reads TGTGCCAGTAGGGATGGGACAAACACCGGGGAGCTGTTTTTT.